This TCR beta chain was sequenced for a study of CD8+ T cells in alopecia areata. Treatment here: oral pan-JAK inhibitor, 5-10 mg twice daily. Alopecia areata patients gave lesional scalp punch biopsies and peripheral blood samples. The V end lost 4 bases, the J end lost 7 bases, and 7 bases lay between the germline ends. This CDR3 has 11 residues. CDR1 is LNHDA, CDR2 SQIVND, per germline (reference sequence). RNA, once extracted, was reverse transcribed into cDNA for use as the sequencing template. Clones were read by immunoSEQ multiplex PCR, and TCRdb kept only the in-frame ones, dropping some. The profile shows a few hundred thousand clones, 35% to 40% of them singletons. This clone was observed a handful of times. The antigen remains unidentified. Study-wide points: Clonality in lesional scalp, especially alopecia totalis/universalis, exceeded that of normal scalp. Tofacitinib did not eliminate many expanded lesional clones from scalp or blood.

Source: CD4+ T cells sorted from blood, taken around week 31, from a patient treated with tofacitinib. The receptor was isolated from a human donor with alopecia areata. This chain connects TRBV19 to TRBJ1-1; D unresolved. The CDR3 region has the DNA TGTGCCAGTAGTAGCCGGGGTGAAGCTTTCTTT. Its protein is CASSSRGEAFF.